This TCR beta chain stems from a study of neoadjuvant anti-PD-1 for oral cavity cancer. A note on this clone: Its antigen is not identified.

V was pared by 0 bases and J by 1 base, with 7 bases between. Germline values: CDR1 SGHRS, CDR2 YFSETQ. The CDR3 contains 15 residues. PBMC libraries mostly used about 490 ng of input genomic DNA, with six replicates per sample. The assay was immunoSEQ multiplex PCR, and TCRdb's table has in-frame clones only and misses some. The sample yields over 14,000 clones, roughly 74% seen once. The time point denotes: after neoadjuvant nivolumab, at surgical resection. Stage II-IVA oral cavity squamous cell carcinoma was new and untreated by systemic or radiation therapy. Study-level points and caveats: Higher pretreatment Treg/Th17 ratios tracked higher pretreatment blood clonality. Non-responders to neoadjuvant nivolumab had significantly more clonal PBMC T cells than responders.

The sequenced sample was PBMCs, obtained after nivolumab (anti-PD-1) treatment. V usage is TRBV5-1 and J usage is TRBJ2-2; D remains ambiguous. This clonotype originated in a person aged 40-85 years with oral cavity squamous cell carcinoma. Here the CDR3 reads CASSLVTLNTGELFF. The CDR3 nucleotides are TGCGCCAGCAGCTTGGTGACACTGAACACCGGGGAGCTGTTTTTT.